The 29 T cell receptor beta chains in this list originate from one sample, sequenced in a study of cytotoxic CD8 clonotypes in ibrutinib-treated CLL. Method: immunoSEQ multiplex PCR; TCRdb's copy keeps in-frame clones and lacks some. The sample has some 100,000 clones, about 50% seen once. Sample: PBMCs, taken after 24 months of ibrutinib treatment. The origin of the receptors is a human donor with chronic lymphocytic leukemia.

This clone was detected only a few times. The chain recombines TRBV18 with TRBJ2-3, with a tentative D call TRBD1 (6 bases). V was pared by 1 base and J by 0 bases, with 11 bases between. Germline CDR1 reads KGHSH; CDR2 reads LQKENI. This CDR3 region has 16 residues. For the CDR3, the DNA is TGTGCCAGCTCACCACGGGCAGGGGTCAGCACAGATACGCAGTATTTT. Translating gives CASSPRAGVSTDTQYF.

CDR3 DNA: TGTGCCAGCAGTCCCAACCAGCAGGCTTCTAACTATGGCTACACCTTC. Translation gives CASSPNQQASNYGYTF. J is TRBJ1-2 and V is TRBV6-4, with unresolved D. Germline CDR1 reads MRHNA; CDR2 reads SNTAGT. Trimming left V 5 bases short and J 0 bases short, with 16 bases between. The length of the CDR3 is 16 residues.

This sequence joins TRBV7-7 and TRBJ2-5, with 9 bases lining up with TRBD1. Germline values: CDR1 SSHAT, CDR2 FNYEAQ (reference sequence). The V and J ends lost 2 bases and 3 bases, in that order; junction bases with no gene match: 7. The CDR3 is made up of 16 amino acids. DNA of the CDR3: TGTGCCAGCAGCTTAACGGGACAGGGATGGGAAGAGACCCAGTACTTC. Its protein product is CASSLTGQGWEETQYF.

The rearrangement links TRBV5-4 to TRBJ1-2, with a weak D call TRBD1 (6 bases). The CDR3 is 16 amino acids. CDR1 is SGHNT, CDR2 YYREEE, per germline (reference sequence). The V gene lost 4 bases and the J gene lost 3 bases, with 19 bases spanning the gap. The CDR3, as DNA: TGTGCCAGCAGCCAAGATGCGGGGGGCGCGGACTATGGCTACACCTTC. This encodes CASSQDAGGADYGYTF.

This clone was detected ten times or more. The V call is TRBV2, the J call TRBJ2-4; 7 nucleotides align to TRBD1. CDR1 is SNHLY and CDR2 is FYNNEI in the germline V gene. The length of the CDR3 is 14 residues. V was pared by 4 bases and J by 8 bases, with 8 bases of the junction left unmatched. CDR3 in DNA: TGTGCCAGCAGTGGGGAGACAGGGTGGGACATTCAGTACTTC. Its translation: CASSGETGWDIQYF.

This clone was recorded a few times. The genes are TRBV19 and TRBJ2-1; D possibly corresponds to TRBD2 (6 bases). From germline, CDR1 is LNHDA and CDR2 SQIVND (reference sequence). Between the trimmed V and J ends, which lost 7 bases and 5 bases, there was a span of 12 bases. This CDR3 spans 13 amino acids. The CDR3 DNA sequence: TGTGCCAGTAAAAGGCCGGGGGACAATGAGCAGTTCTTC. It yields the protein CASKRPGDNEQFF.

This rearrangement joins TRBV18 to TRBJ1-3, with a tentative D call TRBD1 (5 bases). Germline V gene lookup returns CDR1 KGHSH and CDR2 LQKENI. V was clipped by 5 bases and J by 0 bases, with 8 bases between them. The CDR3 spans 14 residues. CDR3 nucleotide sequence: TGTGCCAGCTCAACAGACAGCTCTGGAAACACCATATATTTT. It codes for CASSTDSSGNTIYF. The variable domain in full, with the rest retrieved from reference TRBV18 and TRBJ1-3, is NAGVMQNPRHLVRRRGQEARLRCSPMKGHSHVYWYRQLPEEGLKFMVYLQKENIIDESGMPKERFSAEFPKEGPSILRIQQVVRGDSAAYFCASSTDSSGNTIYFGEGSWLTVV.

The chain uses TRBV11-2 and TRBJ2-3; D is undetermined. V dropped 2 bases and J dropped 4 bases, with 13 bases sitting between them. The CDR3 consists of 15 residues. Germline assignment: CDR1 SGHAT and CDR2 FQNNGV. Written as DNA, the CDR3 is TGTGCCAGCAGCTTAAGGCTCAATCCCGCAGATACGCAGTATTTT. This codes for CASSLRLNPADTQYF.

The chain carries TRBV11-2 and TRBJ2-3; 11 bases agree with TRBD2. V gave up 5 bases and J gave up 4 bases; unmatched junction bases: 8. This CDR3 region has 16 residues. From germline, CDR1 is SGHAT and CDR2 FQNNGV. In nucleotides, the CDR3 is TGTGCCAGCAGCACTAGCGGGGGTTCGTTGTCAGATACGCAGTATTTT. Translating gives CASSTSGGSLSDTQYF.

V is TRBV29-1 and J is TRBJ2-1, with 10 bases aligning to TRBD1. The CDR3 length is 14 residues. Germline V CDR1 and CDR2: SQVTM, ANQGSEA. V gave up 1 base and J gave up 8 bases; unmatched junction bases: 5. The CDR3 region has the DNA TGCAGCGTTGAAGGGGGGACAGGGGCGGATGAGCAGTTCTTC. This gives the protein CSVEGGTGADEQFF.

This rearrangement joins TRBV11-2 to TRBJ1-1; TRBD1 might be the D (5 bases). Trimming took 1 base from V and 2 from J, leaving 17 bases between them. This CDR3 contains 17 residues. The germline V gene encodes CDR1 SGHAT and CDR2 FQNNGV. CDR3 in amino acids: CASSLVPLWQGNTEAFF. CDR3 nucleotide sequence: TGTGCCAGCAGCTTAGTTCCGCTTTGGCAGGGTAACACTGAAGCTTTCTTT.

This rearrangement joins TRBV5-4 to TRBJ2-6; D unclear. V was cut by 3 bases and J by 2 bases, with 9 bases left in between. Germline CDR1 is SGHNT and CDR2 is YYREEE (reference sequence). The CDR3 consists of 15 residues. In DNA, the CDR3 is TGTGCCAGCAGCTCCATGTCCCCTGGGGCCAACGTCCTGACTTTC. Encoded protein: CASSSMSPGANVLTF.

The CDR3 region has the DNA TGTGCCAGCAGCTTGAGGGGTGTCGACGAGCAGTACTTC. Translated, it gives CASSLRGVDEQYF. The chain combines TRBV27 with TRBJ2-7, with D perhaps given as TRBD1 or TRBD2 (5 bases each). V dropped 6 bases and J dropped 5 bases, with 14 bases sitting between them. This CDR3 region has 13 residues. CDR1 and CDR2 from the germline V gene are MNHEY and SMNVEV (reference sequence).

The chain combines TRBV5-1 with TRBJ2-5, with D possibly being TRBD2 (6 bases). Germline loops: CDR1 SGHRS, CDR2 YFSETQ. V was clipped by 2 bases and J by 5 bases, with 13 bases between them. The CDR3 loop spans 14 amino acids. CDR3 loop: CASSFRLEAETQYF. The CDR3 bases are TGCGCCAGCAGCTTCCGACTAGAGGCCGAGACCCAGTACTTC.

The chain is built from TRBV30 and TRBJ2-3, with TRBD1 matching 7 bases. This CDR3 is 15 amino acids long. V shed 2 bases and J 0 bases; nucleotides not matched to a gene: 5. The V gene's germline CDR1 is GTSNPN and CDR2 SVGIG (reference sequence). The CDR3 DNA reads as TGTGCCTGGAGTCCCGGACAGGCTAGCACAGATACGCAGTATTTT. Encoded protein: CAWSPGQASTDTQYF. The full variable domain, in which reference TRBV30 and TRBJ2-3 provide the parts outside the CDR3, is SQTIHQWPATLVQPVGSPLSLECTVEGTSNPNLYWYRQAAGRGLQLLFYSVGIGQISSEVPQNLSASRPQDRQFILSSKKLLLSDSGFYLCAWSPGQASTDTQYFGPGTRLTVL.

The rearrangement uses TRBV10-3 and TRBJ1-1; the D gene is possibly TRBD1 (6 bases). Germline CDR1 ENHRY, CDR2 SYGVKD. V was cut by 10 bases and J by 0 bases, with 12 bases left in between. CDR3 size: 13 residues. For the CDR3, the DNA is TGTGCCACCTTACAGGGCATGAACACTGAAGCTTTCTTT. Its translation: CATLQGMNTEAFF.

This chain's CDR3 is CASRPTGNTEAFF. In DNA form, the CDR3 reads TGTGCCAGCAGACCGACAGGAAACACTGAAGCTTTCTTT. The chain combines TRBV11-2 with TRBJ1-1; tentatively, D is TRBD1 (6 bases). Germline lookup yields CDR1 SGHAT and CDR2 FQNNGV. The CDR3 spans 13 residues. Deletions cut 6 bases from V and 2 bases from J, with 10 bases between.

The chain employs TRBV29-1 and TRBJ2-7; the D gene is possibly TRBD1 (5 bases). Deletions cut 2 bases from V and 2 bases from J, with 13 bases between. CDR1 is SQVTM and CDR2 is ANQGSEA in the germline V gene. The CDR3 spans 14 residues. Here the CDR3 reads CSVELSTGPYEQYF. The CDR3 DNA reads TGCAGCGTTGAATTGAGTACAGGCCCCTACGAGCAGTACTTC.

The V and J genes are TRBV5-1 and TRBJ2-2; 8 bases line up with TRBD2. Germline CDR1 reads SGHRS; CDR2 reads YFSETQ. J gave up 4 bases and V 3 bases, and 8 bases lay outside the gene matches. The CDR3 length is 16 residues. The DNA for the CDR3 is TGCGCCAGCAGCTCGCGCGGGGGGCCGGGCACCGGGGAGCTGTTTTTT. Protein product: CASSSRGGPGTGELFF.

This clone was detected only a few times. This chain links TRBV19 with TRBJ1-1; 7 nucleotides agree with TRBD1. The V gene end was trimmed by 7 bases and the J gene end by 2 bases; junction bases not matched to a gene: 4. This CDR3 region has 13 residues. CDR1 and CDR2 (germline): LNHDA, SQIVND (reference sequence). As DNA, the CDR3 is TGTGCCAGTATGGGACAGCTCAACACTGAAGCTTTCTTT. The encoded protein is CASMGQLNTEAFF.

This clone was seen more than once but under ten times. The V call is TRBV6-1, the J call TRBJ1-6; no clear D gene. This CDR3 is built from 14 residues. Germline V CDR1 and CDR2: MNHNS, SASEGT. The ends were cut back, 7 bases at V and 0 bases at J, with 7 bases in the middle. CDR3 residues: CASTPSSYNSPLHF. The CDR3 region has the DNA TGTGCCAGCACCCCGAGCTCCTATAATTCACCCCTCCACTTT.

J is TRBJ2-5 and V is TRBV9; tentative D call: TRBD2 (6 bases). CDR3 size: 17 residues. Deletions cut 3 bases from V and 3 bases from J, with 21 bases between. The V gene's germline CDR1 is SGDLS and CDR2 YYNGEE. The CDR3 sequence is CASSEGRLVEMKETQYF. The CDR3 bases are TGTGCCAGCAGCGAAGGTAGACTAGTGGAGATGAAAGAGACCCAGTACTTC.

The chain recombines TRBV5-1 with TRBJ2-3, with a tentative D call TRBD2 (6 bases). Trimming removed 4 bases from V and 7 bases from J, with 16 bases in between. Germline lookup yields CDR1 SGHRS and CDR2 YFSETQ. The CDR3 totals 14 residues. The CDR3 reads CASSPRGGEHTQYF. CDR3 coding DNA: TGCGCCAGCAGCCCGCGGGGTGGGGAACATACGCAGTATTTT.

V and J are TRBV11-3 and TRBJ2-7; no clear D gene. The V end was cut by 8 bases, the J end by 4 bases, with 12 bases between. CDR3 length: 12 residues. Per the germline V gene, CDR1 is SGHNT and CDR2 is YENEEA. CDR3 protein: CASQIQSYEQYF. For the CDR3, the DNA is TGTGCCAGCCAAATTCAATCTTACGAGCAGTACTTC.

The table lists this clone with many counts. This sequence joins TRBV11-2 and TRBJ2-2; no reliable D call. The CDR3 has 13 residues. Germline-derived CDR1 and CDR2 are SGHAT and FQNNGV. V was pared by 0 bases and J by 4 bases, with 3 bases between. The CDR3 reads CASSLDRTGELFF. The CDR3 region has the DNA TGTGCCAGCAGCTTAGATCGCACCGGGGAGCTGTTTTTT.

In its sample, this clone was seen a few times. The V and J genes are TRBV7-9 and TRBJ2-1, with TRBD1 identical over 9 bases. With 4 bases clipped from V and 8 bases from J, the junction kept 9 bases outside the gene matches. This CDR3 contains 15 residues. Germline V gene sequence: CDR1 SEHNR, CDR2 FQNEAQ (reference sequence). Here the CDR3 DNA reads TGTGCCAGCAGCTCCGGACAGGGGCCCTGGGATGAGCAGTTCTTC. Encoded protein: CASSSGQGPWDEQFF.

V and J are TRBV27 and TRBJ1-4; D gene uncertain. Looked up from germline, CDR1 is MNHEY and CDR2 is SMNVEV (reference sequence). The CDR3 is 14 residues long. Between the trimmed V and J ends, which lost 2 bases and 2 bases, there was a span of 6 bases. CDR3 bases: TGTGCCAGCAGTTTAACTTGGACTAATGAAAAACTGTTTTTT. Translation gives CASSLTWTNEKLFF.

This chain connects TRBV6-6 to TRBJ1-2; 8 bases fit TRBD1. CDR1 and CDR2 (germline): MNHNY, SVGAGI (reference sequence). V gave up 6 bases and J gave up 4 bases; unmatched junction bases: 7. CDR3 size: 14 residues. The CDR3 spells CASSPGQGGYGYTF. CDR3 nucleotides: TGTGCCAGCAGCCCCGGACAGGGTGGCTATGGCTACACCTTC.

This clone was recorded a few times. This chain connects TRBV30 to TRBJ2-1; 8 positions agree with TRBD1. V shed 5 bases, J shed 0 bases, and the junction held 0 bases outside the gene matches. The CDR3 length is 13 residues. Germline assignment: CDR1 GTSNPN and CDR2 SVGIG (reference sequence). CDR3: CAWGQGSYNEQFF. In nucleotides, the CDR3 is TGTGCCTGGGGACAGGGCTCCTACAATGAGCAGTTCTTC.